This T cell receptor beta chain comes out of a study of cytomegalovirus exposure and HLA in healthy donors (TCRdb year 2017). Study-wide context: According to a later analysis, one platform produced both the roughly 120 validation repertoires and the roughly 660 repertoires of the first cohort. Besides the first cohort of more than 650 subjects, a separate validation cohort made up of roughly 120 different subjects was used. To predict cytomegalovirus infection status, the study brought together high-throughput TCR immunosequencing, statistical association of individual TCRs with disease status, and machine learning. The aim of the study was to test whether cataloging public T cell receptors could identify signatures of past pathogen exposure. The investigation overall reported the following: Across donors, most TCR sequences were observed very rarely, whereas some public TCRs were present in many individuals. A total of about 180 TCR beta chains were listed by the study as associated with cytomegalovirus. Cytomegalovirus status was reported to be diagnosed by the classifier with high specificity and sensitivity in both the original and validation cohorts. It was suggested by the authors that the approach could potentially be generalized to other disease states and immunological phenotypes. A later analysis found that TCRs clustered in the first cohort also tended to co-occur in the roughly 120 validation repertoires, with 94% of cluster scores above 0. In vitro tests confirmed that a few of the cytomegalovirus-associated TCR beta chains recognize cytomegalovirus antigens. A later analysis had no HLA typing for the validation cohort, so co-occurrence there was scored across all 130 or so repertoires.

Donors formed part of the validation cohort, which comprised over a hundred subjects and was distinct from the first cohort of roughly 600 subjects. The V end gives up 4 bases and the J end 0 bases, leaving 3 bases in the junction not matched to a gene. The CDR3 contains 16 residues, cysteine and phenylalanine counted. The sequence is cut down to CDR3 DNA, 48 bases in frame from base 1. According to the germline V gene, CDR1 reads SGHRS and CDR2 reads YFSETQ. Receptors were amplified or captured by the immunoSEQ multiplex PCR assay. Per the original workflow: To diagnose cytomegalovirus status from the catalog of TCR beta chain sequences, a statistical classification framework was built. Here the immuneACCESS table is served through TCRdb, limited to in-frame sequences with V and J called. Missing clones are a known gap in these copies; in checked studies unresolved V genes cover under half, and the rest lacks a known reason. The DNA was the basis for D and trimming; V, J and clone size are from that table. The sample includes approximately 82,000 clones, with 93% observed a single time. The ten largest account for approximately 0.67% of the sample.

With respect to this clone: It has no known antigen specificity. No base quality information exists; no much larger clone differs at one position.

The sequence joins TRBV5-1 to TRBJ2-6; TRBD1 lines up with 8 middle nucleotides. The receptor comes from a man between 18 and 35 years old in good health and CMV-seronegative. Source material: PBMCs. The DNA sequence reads TGCGCCAGCAGCCAACAGGGGGTCTCTGGGGCCAACGTCCTGACTTTC. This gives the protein CASSQQGVSGANVLTF.